Shown below are 9 T cell receptor beta chains from a single sample sequenced in a study of identical twins. Each CDR3 protein gets one entry after TCRdb re-called the 5' RACE reads with MiXCR. The sample shows 690,000 or so distinct CDR3 sequences, 8.6% of them seen only once. The data also belong to a second study, concerning yellow fever vaccine responses in identical twins.

Sequencing input: PBMCs. Source of these receptors: a woman under 30 in good health.

This clonotype has more than one count but fewer than ten. The J gene is TRBJ2-7, the V gene TRBV6-2 or TRBV6-3, with D possibly matching TRBD1 (5 bases). This CDR3 contains 13 residues. Trimming took off 7 bases at V and 5 bases at J, with 15 bases between the two ends. In germline, CDR1 is MNHEY, CDR2 SVGEGT. The CDR3 nucleotides are TGTGCCAGCAACCTCCCAGGGTTTCACGAGCAGTACTTC. Amino acid sequence: CASNLPGFHEQYF.

This rearrangement joins TRBV7-2 to TRBJ2-7; unclear D gene. The CDR3 spans 13 residues. Looked up from germline, CDR1 is SGHTA and CDR2 is FQGNSA. Trimming left V 1 base short and J 9 bases short, with 13 bases between. As DNA, the CDR3 is TGTGCCAGCAGCTTAGAGGCTTTTTCTGTGCAGTACTTC. Protein sequence: CASSLEAFSVQYF.

The V call is TRBV5-1, the J call TRBJ2-5; D may correspond to TRBD1 or TRBD2 (5 bases each). The ends were cut back, 0 bases at V and 5 bases at J, with 11 bases in the middle. CDR1 SGHRS and CDR2 YFSETQ come from the germline V gene. The CDR3 runs to 14 residues. CDR3 amino acids: CASSLGDWGETQYF. Written as DNA, the CDR3 is TGCGCCAGCAGCTTGGGTGACTGGGGGGAGACCCAGTACTTC.

V usage is TRBV6-1 and J usage is TRBJ2-3, with 7 bases fitting TRBD2. CDR3 length: 15 amino acids. Germline trimming cut 9 bases from V and 2 bases from J; bases unmatched to any gene: 11. Germline CDR1 MNHNS, CDR2 SASEGT. The CDR3 is CASHWELASTDTQYF. In DNA form, the CDR3 reads TGTGCCAGTCACTGGGAACTAGCGTCCACAGATACGCAGTATTTT.

The chain employs TRBV18 and TRBJ2-3; D remains unclear. Trimming stripped 3 bases from V and 2 bases from J, with 9 bases between. The CDR3 is 14 amino acids. Germline lookup yields CDR1 KGHSH and CDR2 LQKENI. The DNA of the CDR3 is TGTGCCAGCTCACCCCGGGCCAACACAGATACGCAGTATTTT. Its translation: CASSPRANTDTQYF.

The V gene is TRBV2, the J gene TRBJ2-1; 9 positions agree with TRBD2. Germline V lookup: CDR1 SNHLY, CDR2 FYNNEI. The CDR3 is 15 residues long. The junction had 5 bases not matched to a gene; V was cut back by 8 bases and J by 0 bases. The CDR3 sequence: CASHSGRGSYNEQFF. DNA of the CDR3: TGTGCCAGCCATAGCGGGAGAGGCTCCTACAATGAGCAGTTCTTC.

This clonotype has a handful of counts. The chain couples TRBV3-1 to TRBJ2-1; D possibly matches TRBD1 or TRBD2 (5 bases each). CDR3 length: 15 residues. V shed 3 bases and J shed 2 bases, with 11 bases lying between them. CDR1 is LGHDT, CDR2 YNNKEL, per germline (reference sequence). The DNA for the CDR3 is TGTGCCAGCAGCCACCGGGACGGGACCTACAATGAGCAGTTCTTC. Translated: CASSHRDGTYNEQFF.

The CDR3 region has the DNA TGTGCCAGCAGCAAATCCGACCCGGACAGGGAAGGAGATACGCAGTATTTT. This sequence encodes CASSKSDPDREGDTQYF. V usage is TRBV21-1 and J usage is TRBJ2-3; the D segment call TRBD1 is taken from the table without a DNA check. TRBV21-1 counts as a pseudogene. This CDR3 spans 17 amino acids.

As for this clonotype: The junction departs from germline at one end; a sequencing error may be responsible. The chain joins TRBV5-1 to TRBJ2-1, with D perhaps TRBD2 (5 bases). Germline-derived CDR1 and CDR2 are SGHRS and YFSETQ. The CDR3 has 15 residues. Written as DNA, the CDR3 is TGCGCCAGCAGCTTACGGACGGGATCCTACGATGAGCAGTTCTTC. Amino acids: CASSLRTGSYDEQFF.